These 25 T cell receptor beta chains came from one sample sequenced in a study of OX40 agonist ivuxolimab in advanced cancers. Clones were sequenced by immunoSEQ multiplex PCR, and TCRdb holds only the in-frame ones, with some missing. The repertoire has about 48,000 clones, roughly four fifths of them found once; the top ten carry about 1.7%. Sequencing was performed on CD4+ or CD8+ T cells sorted from blood, taken in a trial of the OX40 agonist ivuxolimab. The receptors derive from an adult with an advanced solid tumor such as melanoma, head and neck, liver or kidney cancer.

This clone was counted only a few times. This specimen includes other DNA sequences encoding the same CDR3. This chain uses TRBV2 with TRBJ2-7; D unresolved. The CDR3 covers 12 residues. Between the trimmed V and J ends, which lost 2 bases and 2 bases, there was a span of 4 bases. Germline V gene sequence: CDR1 SNHLY, CDR2 FYNNEI. The CDR3 protein is CASSESAYEQYF. In DNA, the CDR3 is TGTGCCAGCAGTGAATCGGCCTACGAGCAGTACTTC. Drawing the rest from reference TRBV2 and TRBJ2-7, the complete variable domain is EPEVTQTPSHQVTQMGQEVILRCVPISNHLYFYWYRQILGQKVEFLVSFYNNEISEKSEIFDDQFSVERPDGSNFTLKIRSTKLEDSAMYFCASSESAYEQYFGPGTRLTVT.

The chain recombines TRBV6-5 with TRBJ1-3; D not certain. The germline V gene has CDR1 MNHEY and CDR2 SVGAGI. Between the trimmed V and J ends, which lost 11 bases and 0 bases, there was a span of 11 bases. The CDR3 runs to 13 residues. This CDR3 reads CASLPSSGNTIYF. CDR3 in DNA: TGTGCCTCCCTCCCCTCCTCTGGAAACACCATATATTTT.

The chain carries TRBV5-4 and TRBJ1-4, with D unresolved. Germline loops: CDR1 SGHNT, CDR2 YYREEE (reference sequence). V was pared by 4 bases and J by 7 bases, with 11 bases between. The CDR3 runs to 13 residues. CDR3 DNA sequence: TGTGCCAGCAGCAAGGGCTTAGGTGAAAAACTGTTTTTT. This codes for CASSKGLGEKLFF.

The chain carries TRBV4-3 and TRBJ2-7, with 7 positions matching TRBD1. Germline V gives CDR1 LGHNA, CDR2 YSLEER. V gave up 4 bases and J gave up 2 bases; unmatched junction bases: 5. The CDR3 sequence is 14 residues long. The CDR3 DNA reads as TGCGCCAGCAGCCGCGGACAGGAAACCTACGAGCAGTACTTC. It yields the protein CASSRGQETYEQYF.

Note on this clone: Germline and junction disagree at one end, which may indicate a read error. The chain recombines TRBV11-2 with TRBJ2-5; D gene unclear. CDR1 and CDR2 (germline): SGHAT, FQNNGV. This CDR3 spans 16 amino acids. The CDR3 bases are TGTGCCGGCAGCTTAAGTAACGGCCTCTATCGAGAGACCCAGTACTTC. Translated, it gives CAGSLSNGLYRETQYF.

The gene calls are TRBV6-5 and TRBJ2-7; TRBD1 is a possible D gene (5 bases). Germline lookup yields CDR1 MNHEY and CDR2 SVGAGI. CDR3 length equals 14 residues. The V gene lost 6 bases and the J gene lost 4 bases, with 16 bases spanning the gap. The CDR3 loop reads CASRMTAARYEQYF. The CDR3 DNA reads TGTGCCAGCAGGATGACAGCAGCGAGATACGAGCAGTACTTC.

CDR3 bases: TGTGCCACCAGCAGAGATCTAAGAAACACTGAAGCTTTCTTT. It is translated as CATSRDLRNTEAFF. The chain employs TRBV15 and TRBJ1-1; D not certain. Germline lookup yields CDR1 LNHNV and CDR2 YYDKDF (reference sequence). The ends were cut back, 0 bases at V and 2 bases at J, with 7 bases in the middle. This CDR3 has 14 amino acids.

The genes are TRBV6-1 and TRBJ1-2; 7 bases fit TRBD1. Per germline, CDR1 MNHNS and CDR2 SASEGT. With 4 bases clipped from V and 4 bases from J, the junction kept 12 bases outside the gene matches. This CDR3 contains 16 residues. The DNA of the CDR3 is TGTGCCAGCAGTGGCTACCGTCGTGGGACAGCCTATGGCTACACCTTC. Protein: CASSGYRRGTAYGYTF.

V gene TRBV7-2 combines with J gene TRBJ2-1; D perhaps matches TRBD2 (6 bases). Trimming took 6 bases from V and 0 from J, leaving 9 bases between them. Germline CDR1 SGHTA, CDR2 FQGNSA. The CDR3 spans 14 residues. Here the CDR3 reads CASSPGDSYNEQFF. The CDR3 DNA sequence: TGTGCCAGCAGTCCGGGGGACTCCTACAATGAGCAGTTCTTC.

The chain links TRBV11-3 to TRBJ2-2, with D tentatively TRBD2 (6 bases). CDR3 length: 16 amino acids. The germline gives CDR1 SGHNT, CDR2 YENEEA. The germline V and J ends were trimmed by 5 bases and 1 base, with 14 bases remaining between them. For the CDR3, the DNA is TGTGCCAGCAGCCCCAGGCTGCGGGGGAACACCGGGGAGCTGTTTTTT. Its translation is CASSPRLRGNTGELFF.

CDR3 amino acids: CASSPGKGLAGKDTQYF. For the CDR3, the DNA is TGTGCCAGCAGCCCGGGAAAGGGGCTAGCGGGTAAAGATACGCAGTATTTT. J is TRBJ2-3 and V is TRBV7-9, with 8 bases aligning to TRBD2. Trimming took 5 bases from V and 5 from J; bases not matched to a gene: 15. CDR3 length: 17 residues. From germline, CDR1 is SEHNR and CDR2 FQNEAQ (reference sequence). Combining the CDR3 with reference TRBV7-9 and TRBJ2-3 gives the whole variable domain DTGVSQNPRHKITKRGQNVTFRCDPISEHNRLYWYRQTLGQGPEFLTYFQNEAQLEKSRLLSDRFSAERPKGSFSTLEIQRTEQGDSAMYLCASSPGKGLAGKDTQYFGPGTRLTVL.

This sequence joins TRBV7-8 and TRBJ2-1; D tentatively fits TRBD1 or TRBD2 (5 bases each). The V gene lost 4 bases and the J gene lost 6 bases, with 7 bases spanning the gap. From germline, CDR1 is SGHVS and CDR2 FQNEAQ. CDR3 length equals 12 residues. The CDR3: CASSSGRNEQFF. The CDR3 bases are TGTGCCAGCAGCTCGGGGCGCAATGAGCAGTTCTTC.

The chain has TRBV19 and TRBJ2-1, with 12 nucleotides matching TRBD2. Germline V gene lookup returns CDR1 LNHDA and CDR2 SQIVND (reference sequence). V shed 5 bases, J shed 3 bases, and the junction held 11 bases outside the gene matches. This CDR3 comprises 18 residues. The DNA of the CDR3 is TGTGCCAGTAGTCCAGGGGTCGGGACTAGCGGGCTCTACAATGAGCAGTTCTTC. This gives the protein CASSPGVGTSGLYNEQFF.

The chain has TRBV6-1 and TRBJ2-5; D is uncertain. Germline V CDR1 and CDR2: MNHNS, SASEGT. The length of the CDR3 is 11 residues. The ends were cut back, 7 bases at V and 10 bases at J, with 13 bases in the middle. CDR3: CASIMTQDQYF. DNA of the CDR3: TGTGCCAGCATCATGACCCAGGACCAGTACTTC.

This chain joins TRBV21-1 and TRBJ2-1; TRBD2 is the table's D call, not checked against the DNA. TRBV21-1 is assigned pseudogene status. The CDR3 consists of 19 residues. The CDR3 is CASSNVFVVCSGGADEQFF. In nucleotides, the CDR3 is TGTGCCAGCAGCAATGTTTTTGTGGTGTGTAGCGGGGGGGCCGATGAGCAGTTCTTC.

This chain links TRBV6-1 with TRBJ2-2; TRBD1 might be the D (5 bases). Germline V lookup: CDR1 MNHNS, CDR2 SASEGT. The V end was cut by 8 bases, the J end by 7 bases, with 14 bases between. This CDR3 comprises 13 residues. CDR3 DNA: TGTGCCAGCGAAACAGTAAGGGGCGGGGAGCTGTTTTTT. This codes for CASETVRGGELFF.

This chain uses TRBV7-9 with TRBJ1-5; no clear D gene. Per the germline V gene, CDR1 is SEHNR and CDR2 is FQNEAQ (reference sequence). The V and J ends lost 2 bases and 5 bases respectively, with 10 bases between them. CDR3 length equals 14 residues. The CDR3 is CASSLRKGDQPQHF. The CDR3 DNA reads TGTGCCAGCAGCTTACGGAAGGGCGATCAGCCCCAGCATTTT.

V is TRBV5-4 and J is TRBJ2-7; D is ambiguous. The CDR3 consists of 11 residues. Germline values: CDR1 SGHNT, CDR2 YYREEE (reference sequence). Trimming removed 5 bases from V and 2 bases from J, with 5 bases in between. CDR3 protein: CASSSTYEQYF. CDR3 sequence (DNA): TGTGCCAGCAGTTCCACCTACGAGCAGTACTTC.

As to this clone: Other DNA sequences in this specimen translate into the identical CDR3. This chain links TRBV29-1 with TRBJ1-1; D gene uncertain. Germline V gives CDR1 SQVTM, CDR2 ANQGSEA. The CDR3 is made up of 12 amino acids. Trimming shortened V by 4 bases and J by 1 base, and 7 bases separated the two germline ends. The DNA of the CDR3 is TGCAGCGTTGGTTCGGGGAACACTGAAGCTTTCTTT. It codes for CSVGSGNTEAFF.

This chain links TRBV5-1 with TRBJ1-2; TRBD1 is a possible D gene (5 bases). This CDR3 region has 13 residues. The V gene lost 2 bases and the J gene lost 3 bases, with 8 bases spanning the gap. The germline gives CDR1 SGHRS, CDR2 YFSETQ. CDR3 sequence (DNA): TGCGCCAGCAGCTTCCAGGGTGACTATGGCTACACCTTC. This translates into CASSFQGDYGYTF.

The gene calls are TRBV19 and TRBJ1-1; no clear D. V lost 1 base and J 1 base, leaving 10 bases between the germline ends. The length of the CDR3 is 15 residues. Germline assignment: CDR1 LNHDA and CDR2 SQIVND (reference sequence). CDR3 sequence reads: CASSIGAGKNTEAFF. The CDR3 region has the DNA TGTGCCAGTAGTATAGGGGCTGGGAAGAACACTGAAGCTTTCTTT. The variable domain in full, completed from reference TRBV19 and TRBJ1-1, reads DGGITQSPKYLFRKEGQNVTLSCEQNLNHDAMYWYRQDPGQGLRLIYYSQIVNDFQKGDIAEGYSVSREKKESFPLTVTSAQKNPTAFYLCASSIGAGKNTEAFFGQGTRLTVV.

The chain uses TRBV6-4 and TRBJ1-1, with TRBD1 identical over 7 bases. V was pared by 4 bases and J by 11 bases, with 10 bases of the junction left unmatched. CDR1 MRHNA and CDR2 SNTAGT come from the germline V gene. The CDR3 has 13 amino acids. The chain's CDR3 is CASSVNDRALAFF. CDR3 DNA: TGTGCCAGCAGTGTTAACGACAGGGCGCTGGCTTTCTTT.

The chain links TRBV19 to TRBJ2-2, with 7 positions matching TRBD1. Germline V gene data show CDR1 as LNHDA and CDR2 as SQIVND (reference sequence). V trimming: 7 bases; J trimming: 2 bases; junction bases outside the gene matches: 4. The CDR3 covers 14 residues. The CDR3 DNA is TGTGCCAGTATCGGACAGGCAAACACCGGGGAGCTGTTTTTT. Its protein is CASIGQANTGELFF.

The CDR3 protein is CASREGGRGYTF. In nucleotides, the CDR3 is TGTGCCAGCAGGGAAGGGGGAAGGGGCTACACCTTC. V is TRBV6-5 and J is TRBJ1-2, with D possibly TRBD1 on 6 matching bases. From germline, CDR1 is MNHEY and CDR2 SVGAGI. Trimming removed 6 bases at V and 8 bases at J, with 13 bases between. The CDR3 runs 12 residues.

This chain uses TRBV19 with TRBJ2-2, with 10 bases aligning to TRBD1. V lost 8 bases, J lost 5 bases, and 5 bases stayed unmatched. CDR3 size: 14 residues. Germline assignment: CDR1 LNHDA and CDR2 SQIVND (reference sequence). The CDR3 DNA is TGTGCCAGTCGACAGGGGGCATGGACCGGGGAGCTGTTTTTT. Its protein is CASRQGAWTGELFF. The full variable domain, its missing parts supplied by reference TRBV19 and TRBJ2-2, is DGGITQSPKYLFRKEGQNVTLSCEQNLNHDAMYWYRQDPGQGLRLIYYSQIVNDFQKGDIAEGYSVSREKKESFPLTVTSAQKNPTAFYLCASRQGAWTGELFFGEGSRLTVL.